This T cell receptor (beta chain) was captured by sequencing in a study of cytomegalovirus exposure and HLA in healthy donors. Study details: According to later analysis, the same platform produced the 110 or so validation and several hundred first-cohort repertoires. Overall study results and limits: TCR clusters originating in the first cohort tended to co-occur in the 100 to 150 validation repertoires, according to a later analysis. Associated with cytomegalovirus, according to the listing, were 150 to 200 TCR beta chains.

Worth noting for this clone: Its antigen is not known.

This table comes from immunoSEQ multiplex PCR, and its TCRdb copy is limited to in-frame clones, with some not included. The sample includes roughly 180,000 clones, 84% of them seen just once. This CDR3 comprises 14 residues. Germline V gene lookup returns CDR1 MDHEN and CDR2 SYDVKM. J was trimmed by 4 bases and V by 2 bases; bases with no gene match: 4. The J gene is TRBJ1-2, the V gene TRBV28; 7 positions match TRBD1. This TCR came from a man between 18 and 29 years old in good health and CMV-seropositive. Material: PBMCs. CDR3 sequence: CASSLEGTAYGYTF. In DNA form, the CDR3 reads TGTGCCAGCAGTTTAGAAGGGACAGCCTATGGCTACACCTTC.